The 13 T cell receptor beta chains in this list originate from one sample, sequenced in a study of shared clonotypes between healthy human individuals. Naive CD8 cells comprised CD45RO-negative, CCR7-positively selected cells, excluding terminally differentiated effector memory CD45RA+ cells. TCRdb's copy holds only in-frame clones and misses some; the assay was immunoSEQ multiplex PCR. The top ten hold about 1.1% of the sample, which has millions of clones, about 95% seen once. The sample was naive CD8+ T cells sorted from blood. These receptors came from a man younger than 35 in good health.

Regarding this clone: Distinct nucleotide sequences in the sample also encode this CDR3. The gene calls are TRBV7-9 and TRBJ2-7; 9 bases agree with TRBD1. CDR3 length: 15 residues. Trimming removed 4 bases from V and 5 bases from J; junction bases left unmatched: 9. Looked up from germline, CDR1 is SEHNR and CDR2 is FQNEAQ (reference sequence). The CDR3 reads CASSSPGTGSHEQYF. Written as DNA, the CDR3 is TGTGCCAGCAGCTCCCCCGGGACAGGGTCCCACGAGCAGTACTTC.

This sequence joins TRBV11-2 and TRBJ1-4, with a tentative D call TRBD1 (6 bases). Looked up from germline, CDR1 is SGHAT and CDR2 is FQNNGV. Trimming cost V 10 bases and J 0 bases, with 12 bases left between them. This CDR3 comprises 14 residues. The CDR3 here is CATRGGSTNEKLFF. The CDR3 region has the DNA TGTGCCACCCGAGGGGGGTCAACTAATGAAAAACTGTTTTTT.

About this clone: The junction differs from germline at one of its ends, possibly a read error. The V call is TRBV2, the J call TRBJ2-1; 7 bases align to TRBD2. The CDR3 contains 11 residues. CDR1 is SNHLY and CDR2 is FYNNEI in the germline V gene. Here the CDR3 DNA reads TGTGCCAGCTTCCAAGGGGAGCGGGGACTCTTC. The encoded protein is CASFQGERGLF.

This chain joins TRBV19 and TRBJ2-3; no definite D call. The CDR3 runs 13 residues. Germline lookup yields CDR1 LNHDA and CDR2 SQIVND (reference sequence). Trimming left V 1 base short and J 10 bases short, with 12 bases between. The CDR3 is CASSIGGLDPQYF. The CDR3 coding sequence is TGTGCCAGTAGTATAGGAGGCCTCGATCCGCAGTATTTT.

The chain recombines TRBV27 with TRBJ1-6; D perhaps matches TRBD1 (6 bases). The CDR3 length is 12 residues. Per germline, CDR1 MNHEY and CDR2 SMNVEV (reference sequence). Trimming shortened V by 10 bases and J by 8 bases, and 12 bases separated the two germline ends. The CDR3 DNA sequence: TGTGCCATCGGGGGGGGCCATTCACCCCTCCACTTT. Its translation is CAIGGGHSPLHF.

This clone was detected only once. The V and J genes are TRBV29-1 and TRBJ1-1; a possible D gene is TRBD1 (6 bases). V shed 4 bases and J shed 1 base, with 13 bases lying between them. The CDR3 contains 14 residues. Germline V gene data show CDR1 as SQVTM and CDR2 as ANQGSEA. CDR3 DNA: TGCAGCGTTGGCCCCTGGGGGCCGAACACTGAAGCTTTCTTT. Protein sequence: CSVGPWGPNTEAFF.

The J gene is TRBJ2-7, the V gene TRBV19, with a tentative D call TRBD2 (5 bases). The germline CDR1 and CDR2 sequences are LNHDA and SQIVND (reference sequence). Trimming left V 6 bases short and J 6 bases short, with 9 bases between. CDR3 length equals 11 residues. Here the CDR3 reads CASSDGIEQYF. In nucleotides, the CDR3 is TGTGCCAGTAGCGACGGGATCGAGCAGTACTTC.

This clone came up once. The J gene is TRBJ2-2, the V gene TRBV19; no definite D call. The V gene lost 0 bases and the J gene lost 5 bases, with 16 bases spanning the gap. Germline CDR1 is LNHDA and CDR2 is SQIVND (reference sequence). This CDR3 has 17 residues. The CDR3 here is CASSIDVGSFRTGELFF. The CDR3 DNA is TGTGCCAGTAGTATAGATGTAGGGTCATTTCGTACCGGGGAGCTGTTTTTT.

The chain couples TRBV4-1 to TRBJ2-1, with D maybe TRBD2 (6 bases). The CDR3 is 15 residues long. V gave up 1 base and J gave up 3 bases, with 10 bases separating them. Germline CDR1 is MGHRA and CDR2 is YSYEKL. This chain's CDR3 is CASSQADYLYNEQFF. DNA for the CDR3: TGCGCCAGCAGCCAAGCGGACTATCTCTACAATGAGCAGTTCTTC.

The gene calls are TRBV12-5 and TRBJ1-2, with a tentative D call TRBD1 (5 bases). Germline V lookup: CDR1 LGHNT, CDR2 FRNRAP. V gave up 0 bases and J gave up 6 bases, with 17 bases separating them. The CDR3 covers 16 residues. CDR3 sequence (DNA): TGTGCTAGTGGTTTGGTTCTCGGGGGAGAAGAGGATGGCTACACCTTC. It encodes CASGLVLGGEEDGYTF. Full variable domain (missing parts from reference TRBV12-5 and TRBJ1-2): DARVTQTPRHKVTEMGQEVTMRCQPILGHNTVFWYRQTMMQGLELLAYFRNRAPLDDSGMPKDRFSAEMPDATLATLKIQPSEPRDSAVYFCASGLVLGGEEDGYTFGSGTRLTVV.

The V and J genes are TRBV5-1 and TRBJ2-7; tentative D call: TRBD1 (5 bases). The CDR3 length is 15 residues. The germline gives CDR1 SGHRS, CDR2 YFSETQ. Trimming removed 4 bases from V and 3 bases from J, with 17 bases in between. CDR3 region: CASSLGYGALYEQYF. In nucleotides, the CDR3 is TGCGCCAGCAGCCTGGGTTATGGGGCGCTCTACGAGCAGTACTTC.

This clone is a singleton in its sample. The chain has TRBV6-5 and TRBJ2-7; 7 nucleotides align to TRBD2. Trimming took 2 bases from V and 6 from J; bases not matched to a gene: 13. The CDR3 consists of 16 residues. Germline V CDR1 and CDR2: MNHEY, SVGAGI. CDR3: CASSYSEGGPYIEQYF. The CDR3 nucleotides are TGTGCCAGCAGTTACAGCGAGGGAGGGCCTTATATCGAGCAGTACTTC.

This chain joins TRBV18 and TRBJ2-2; D unresolved. V lost 3 bases and J 0 bases, leaving 17 bases between the germline ends. Germline CDR1 is KGHSH and CDR2 is LQKENI. The CDR3 is made up of 18 amino acids. The CDR3 is CASSPLGRQTPNTGELFF. In DNA form, the CDR3 reads TGTGCCAGCTCACCCCTTGGGCGGCAAACCCCGAACACCGGGGAGCTGTTTTTT. The whole variable domain, filled in from reference TRBV18 and TRBJ2-2, reads NAGVMQNPRHLVRRRGQEARLRCSPMKGHSHVYWYRQLPEEGLKFMVYLQKENIIDESGMPKERFSAEFPKEGPSILRIQQVVRGDSAAYFCASSPLGRQTPNTGELFFGEGSRLTVL.